A selection of T cell receptor beta chains follows, all from one sample in a study of T cell changes during pregnancy in multiple sclerosis. Profiled with immunoSEQ multiplex PCR; TCRdb holds only in-frame clones, not every one. Of tens of thousands of clones listed, 70% to 90% were seen once; the top ten hold 1.7%. The sequences come from peripheral blood, collected in the first trimester of pregnancy. The receptors stem from a female donor with multiple sclerosis, enrolled in a pregnancy study. The CDR3 runs from the conserved cysteine through the conserved F or W. The order of the fields is D gene, J gene, V gene, clone size, CDR3 protein, CDR3 DNA. The D gene is left open where the match is weak. Expanded clones get a size class; other rows say once, few or many, or leave the size out.

d_gene: TRBD1; j_gene: TRBJ2-2; v_gene: TRBV28; abundance: .; CDR3aa: CASSHIQLSGQGVSTGELFF; CDR3nt: TGTGCCAGCAGTCATATCCAATTGTCCGGACAGGGTGTTTCCACCGGGGAGCTGTTTTTT
d_gene: TRBD2; j_gene: TRBJ2-5; v_gene: TRBV11-2; abundance: .; CDR3aa: CASSSAGLAGGSGSQYF; CDR3nt: TGTGCCAGCAGCTCGGCCGGTCTAGCGGGAGGGAGTGGGTCCCAGTACTTC
d_gene: .; j_gene: TRBJ1-2; v_gene: TRBV7-3; abundance: .; CDR3aa: CASSSRTSSYGYTF; CDR3nt: TGTGCCAGCAGCTCGAGGACATCTTCCTATGGCTACACCTTC
d_gene: .; j_gene: TRBJ1-5; v_gene: TRBV4-1; abundance: .; CDR3aa: CASSQVANQPQHF; CDR3nt: TGCGCCAGCAGCCAAGTTGCGAATCAGCCCCAGCATTTT
d_gene: TRBD1; j_gene: TRBJ1-2; v_gene: TRBV29-1; abundance: .; CDR3aa: CSVDGQGEGYTF; CDR3nt: TGCAGCGTTGATGGACAGGGGGAAGGCTACACCTTC
d_gene: .; j_gene: TRBJ1-5; v_gene: TRBV19; abundance: .; CDR3aa: CASTDGQNLLQHF; CDR3nt: TGTGCCAGTACCGACGGACAGAATTTGCTCCAGCATTTT
d_gene: .; j_gene: TRBJ2-5; v_gene: TRBV10-3; abundance: .; CDR3aa: CAIGWAGTDSQETQYF; CDR3nt: TGTGCCATCGGATGGGCTGGAACTGACAGTCAAGAGACCCAGTACTTC
d_gene: TRBD1; j_gene: TRBJ1-2; v_gene: TRBV2; abundance: .; CDR3aa: CASSVAGGTSNYGYTF; CDR3nt: TGTGCCAGCAGTGTGGCAGGGGGAACGTCTAACTATGGCTACACCTTC
d_gene: .; j_gene: TRBJ1-1; v_gene: TRBV5-1; abundance: .; CDR3aa: CASSFQGNTEAFF; CDR3nt: TGCGCCAGCAGCTTCCAGGGGAACACTGAAGCTTTCTTT
d_gene: TRBD1; j_gene: TRBJ2-2; v_gene: TRBV5-1; abundance: .; CDR3aa: CASSSAGTANTGELFF; CDR3nt: TGCGCCAGCAGCTCGGCCGGGACAGCGAACACCGGGGAGCTGTTTTTT
d_gene: TRBD1; j_gene: TRBJ1-2; v_gene: TRBV18; abundance: few; CDR3aa: CASSSGQNYGYTF; CDR3nt: TGTGCCAGCTCATCGGGACAGAACTATGGCTACACCTTC
d_gene: .; j_gene: TRBJ1-5; v_gene: TRBV29-1; abundance: .; CDR3aa: CSVGRDSQSYQPQHF; CDR3nt: TGCAGCGTTGGGCGGGACTCCCAATCTTATCAGCCCCAGCATTTT
d_gene: .; j_gene: TRBJ1-5; v_gene: TRBV19; abundance: .; CDR3aa: CASLDRNSNQPQHF; CDR3nt: TGTGCCAGCTTAGACAGAAATAGCAATCAGCCCCAGCATTTT
d_gene: TRBD2; j_gene: TRBJ2-3; v_gene: TRBV5-1; abundance: .; CDR3aa: CASSLGAGTSGRAIDTQYF; CDR3nt: TGCGCCAGCAGCTTGGGAGCCGGGACTAGCGGGAGGGCCATAGATACGCAGTATTTT
d_gene: TRBD1; j_gene: TRBJ2-1; v_gene: TRBV30; abundance: .; CDR3aa: CAWSVVTGLNEQFF; CDR3nt: TGTGCCTGGAGTGTTGTGACAGGGTTGAATGAGCAGTTCTTC
d_gene: TRBD1; j_gene: TRBJ1-1; v_gene: TRBV6-4; abundance: many; CDR3aa: CASSDGTENTEAFF; CDR3nt: TGTGCCAGCAGTGACGGGACAGAGAACACTGAAGCTTTCTTT
d_gene: TRBD2; j_gene: TRBJ2-5; v_gene: TRBV5-4; abundance: .; CDR3aa: CASSLVSGSRETQYF; CDR3nt: TGTGCCAGCAGCTTGGTTAGCGGGAGTCGGGAGACCCAGTACTTC
d_gene: .; j_gene: TRBJ1-3; v_gene: TRBV4-1; abundance: once; CDR3aa: CASSPYPGAGNTIYF; CDR3nt: TGCGCCAGCAGTCCGTATCCGGGAGCTGGAAACACCATATATTTT
d_gene: TRBD1; j_gene: TRBJ2-7; v_gene: TRBV10-1; abundance: .; CDR3aa: CASSDDRGRPYEQYF; CDR3nt: TGCGCCAGCAGTGATGACAGGGGACGGCCCTACGAGCAGTACTTC
d_gene: TRBD2; j_gene: TRBJ2-2; v_gene: TRBV10-3; abundance: .; CDR3aa: CAIRGGRENTGELFF; CDR3nt: TGTGCCATCAGGGGCGGGAGGGAGAACACCGGGGAGCTGTTTTTT
d_gene: TRBD2; j_gene: TRBJ2-1; v_gene: TRBV7-2; abundance: .; CDR3aa: CASSSSGRVVNEQFF; CDR3nt: TGTGCCAGCAGCTCTAGCGGGAGAGTCGTCAATGAGCAGTTCTTC
d_gene: .; j_gene: TRBJ1-2; v_gene: TRBV4-1; abundance: many; CDR3aa: CASSQDRDYGYTF; CDR3nt: TGCGCCAGCAGCCAAGACAGGGACTATGGCTACACCTTC
d_gene: .; j_gene: TRBJ2-2; v_gene: TRBV6-4; abundance: .; CDR3aa: CARQGPSNTGELFF; CDR3nt: TGTGCCAGACAGGGACCTTCCAACACCGGGGAGCTGTTTTTT
d_gene: TRBD1; j_gene: TRBJ1-3; v_gene: TRBV10-3; abundance: .; CDR3aa: CAINPDREAGNTIYF; CDR3nt: TGTGCCATCAACCCGGACAGGGAGGCTGGAAACACCATATATTTT
d_gene: TRBD1; j_gene: TRBJ2-3; v_gene: TRBV5-1; abundance: .; CDR3aa: CASSADRVVDTQYF; CDR3nt: TGCGCCAGCAGCGCGGACAGGGTCGTAGATACGCAGTATTTT
d_gene: .; j_gene: TRBJ2-3; v_gene: TRBV19; abundance: .; CDR3aa: CASSIGNSDRDTQYF; CDR3nt: TGTGCCAGTAGTATAGGCAATAGCGATAGGGATACGCAGTATTTT
d_gene: TRBD1; j_gene: TRBJ1-3; v_gene: TRBV5-3; abundance: .; CDR3aa: CARSSKDLGQGENGYYGNTIYF; CDR3nt: TGTGCCAGAAGCTCTAAAGACCTCGGACAGGGGGAAAATGGATACTACGGAAACACCATATATTTT
d_gene: .; j_gene: TRBJ2-6; v_gene: TRBV5-1; abundance: .; CDR3aa: CASSPGVSGANVLTF; CDR3nt: TGCGCCAGCAGCCCGGGGGTCTCTGGGGCCAACGTCCTGACTTTC
d_gene: .; j_gene: TRBJ2-3; v_gene: TRBV19; abundance: .; CDR3aa: CASSTTDTQYF; CDR3nt: TGTGCCAGTAGTACTACAGATACGCAGTATTTT
d_gene: .; j_gene: TRBJ2-3; v_gene: TRBV21-1; abundance: .; CDR3aa: CASSKSPLLAECTDTQYF; CDR3nt: TGTGCCAGCAGCAAAAGCCCATTACTAGCGGAATGCACAGATACGCAGTATTTT
d_gene: .; j_gene: TRBJ1-5; v_gene: TRBV10-3; abundance: .; CDR3aa: CAISESNRGDSNQPQHF; CDR3nt: TGTGCCATCAGTGAGTCGAACCGGGGGGATAGCAATCAGCCCCAGCATTTT
d_gene: .; j_gene: TRBJ2-4; v_gene: TRBV5-6; abundance: .; CDR3aa: CASSLASRFNDLAKNIQYF; CDR3nt: TGTGCCAGCAGCTTGGCGAGCAGGTTTAATGATTTAGCCAAAAACATTCAGTACTTC
d_gene: TRBD1; j_gene: TRBJ2-1; v_gene: TRBV14; abundance: .; CDR3aa: CASSSRTGLANNNEQFF; CDR3nt: TGTGCCAGCAGCTCTAGGACAGGCCTCGCAAATAACAATGAGCAGTTCTTC
d_gene: .; j_gene: TRBJ2-5; v_gene: TRBV5-1; abundance: .; CDR3aa: CASSLQGQETQYF; CDR3nt: TGCGCCAGCAGCTTGCAGGGCCAAGAGACCCAGTACTTC
d_gene: .; j_gene: TRBJ1-5; v_gene: TRBV30; abundance: few; CDR3aa: CAWSGLNSNQPQHF; CDR3nt: TGTGCCTGGAGTGGTCTTAATAGCAATCAGCCCCAGCATTTT
d_gene: TRBD1; j_gene: TRBJ1-5; v_gene: TRBV7-8; abundance: .; CDR3aa: CASSFSQTGESNQPQHF; CDR3nt: TGTGCCAGCAGCTTTTCTCAAACAGGGGAGAGCAATCAGCCCCAGCATTTT
d_gene: .; j_gene: TRBJ1-1; v_gene: TRBV2; abundance: .; CDR3aa: CASTGQLPQNTEAFF; CDR3nt: TGTGCCAGCACCGGACAGCTACCACAGAACACTGAAGCTTTCTTT
d_gene: TRBD2; j_gene: TRBJ2-3; v_gene: TRBV7-9; abundance: .; CDR3aa: CASSLVLAGGADTQYF; CDR3nt: TGTGCCAGCAGCTTAGTGCTAGCGGGAGGAGCAGATACGCAGTATTTT
d_gene: .; j_gene: TRBJ2-1; v_gene: TRBV7-3; abundance: .; CDR3aa: CASSSNPYGEQFF; CDR3nt: TGTGCCAGCAGCTCCAACCCCTACGGGGAGCAGTTCTTC
d_gene: .; j_gene: TRBJ1-1; v_gene: TRBV28; abundance: .; CDR3aa: CASSTGNTEAFF; CDR3nt: TGTGCCAGCTCGACAGGGAACACTGAAGCTTTCTTT
d_gene: .; j_gene: TRBJ1-5; v_gene: TRBV7-9; abundance: .; CDR3aa: CASVLGDGQPQHF; CDR3nt: TGTGCCAGCGTCTTGGGAGATGGTCAGCCCCAGCATTTT
d_gene: TRBD2; j_gene: TRBJ2-1; v_gene: TRBV2; abundance: once; CDR3aa: CASSSTSGNVNEQFF; CDR3nt: TGTGCCAGCAGTTCGACTAGCGGGAATGTCAATGAGCAGTTCTTC